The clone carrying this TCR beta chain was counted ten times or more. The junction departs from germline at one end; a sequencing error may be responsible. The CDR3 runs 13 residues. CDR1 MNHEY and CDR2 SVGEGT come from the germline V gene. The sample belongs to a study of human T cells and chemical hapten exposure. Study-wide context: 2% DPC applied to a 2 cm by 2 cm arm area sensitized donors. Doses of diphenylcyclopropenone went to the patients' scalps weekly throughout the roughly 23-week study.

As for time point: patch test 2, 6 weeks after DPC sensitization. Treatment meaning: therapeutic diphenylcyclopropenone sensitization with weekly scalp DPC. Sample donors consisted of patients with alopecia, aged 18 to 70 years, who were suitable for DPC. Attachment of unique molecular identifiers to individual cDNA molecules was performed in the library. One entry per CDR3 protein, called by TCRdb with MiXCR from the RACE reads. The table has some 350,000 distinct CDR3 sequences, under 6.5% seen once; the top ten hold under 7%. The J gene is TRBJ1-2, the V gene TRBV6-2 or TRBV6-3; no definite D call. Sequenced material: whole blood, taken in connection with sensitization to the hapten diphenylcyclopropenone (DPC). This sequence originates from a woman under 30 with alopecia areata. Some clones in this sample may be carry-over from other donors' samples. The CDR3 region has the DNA TGTGCCAGCAGTGACTCAGCTAACTATGGCTACACCTTC. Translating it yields CASSDSANYGYTF.